The next 26 T cell receptor beta chains were all read from a single sample in a study of shared clonotypes between healthy human individuals. TCRdb keeps only in-frame clones here, not all; method: immunoSEQ multiplex PCR. The table has about 960,000 clones, less than 85% seen once. The sequenced sample consisted of memory CD4+ T cells sorted from blood. Subset in this sample: CD45RA-negative fraction. The receptors originated from a man aged 18 to 30 in good health.

The chain couples TRBV5-1 to TRBJ2-7, with D possibly being TRBD1 or TRBD2 (5 bases each). The CDR3 is 16 amino acids. Germline CDR1 and CDR2: SGHRS and YFSETQ. V lost 0 bases and J 2 bases, leaving 15 bases between the germline ends. The CDR3 sequence is CASSLAEGPGTYEQYF. The CDR3 nucleotides read TGCGCCAGCAGCTTGGCAGAGGGGCCAGGGACCTACGAGCAGTACTTC.

This clone was found a few times. This sequence joins TRBV9 and TRBJ1-2; D gene uncertain. Germline-derived CDR1 and CDR2 are SGDLS and YYNGEE. There are 13 residues in the CDR3. Trimming removed 0 bases at V and 8 bases at J, with 11 bases between. The CDR3, as DNA: TGTGCCAGCAGCGTAGTGTCTCGGGCAGGCTACACCTTC. It encodes CASSVVSRAGYTF.

This clone was detected a few times. This chain joins TRBV5-1 and TRBJ1-2; D unresolved. Germline V gives CDR1 SGHRS, CDR2 YFSETQ. The ends were cut back, 4 bases at V and 5 bases at J, with 12 bases in the middle. The CDR3 totals 13 residues. The CDR3 DNA follows: TGCGCCAGCAGCCTCGGACTCAAATATGGCTACACCTTC. Translation: CASSLGLKYGYTF. The full variable domain, its missing parts supplied by reference TRBV5-1 and TRBJ1-2, is KAGVTQTPRYLIKTRGQQVTLSCSPISGHRSVSWYQQTPGQGLQFLFEYFSETQRNKGNFPGRFSGRQFSNSRSEMNVSTLELGDSALYLCASSLGLKYGYTFGSGTRLTVV.

The genes are TRBV18 and TRBJ1-5, with TRBD1 identical over 7 bases. Per the germline V gene, CDR1 is KGHSH and CDR2 is LQKENI. This CDR3 contains 16 residues. Trimming took 0 bases from V and 4 from J; bases not matched to a gene: 6. DNA for the CDR3: TGTGCCAGCTCACCACCAGGACAGGAGGGGAATCAGCCCCAGCATTTT. Translating it yields CASSPPGQEGNQPQHF.

The table lists this clone with a count of one. The J gene is TRBJ2-6, the V gene TRBV30; D is uncertain. Trimming pared 3 bases from V and 3 bases from J, leaving 6 bases between. Germline CDR1 is GTSNPN and CDR2 is SVGIG (reference sequence). The CDR3 consists of 13 residues. The chain's CDR3 is CAWSHRGANVLTF. The CDR3 DNA reads TGTGCCTGGAGCCACCGTGGGGCCAACGTCCTGACTTTC.

V and J are TRBV7-3 and TRBJ2-3, with 11 bases that match TRBD2. V shed 7 bases, J shed 5 bases, and the junction held 5 bases outside the gene matches. CDR1 and CDR2 (germline): SGHTA, FQGTGA. The CDR3 contains 14 residues. CDR3 residues: CASKLAGVEDTQYF. In DNA, the CDR3 is TGTGCCAGCAAACTAGCGGGGGTTGAAGATACGCAGTATTTT.

The V call is TRBV6-1, the J call TRBJ2-7; a possible D gene is TRBD1 (6 bases). Germline V gives CDR1 MNHNS, CDR2 SASEGT. Deletions cut 3 bases from V and 4 bases from J, with 13 bases between. The CDR3 has 14 residues. This chain's CDR3 is CASSESGESYEQYF. In nucleotides, the CDR3 is TGTGCCAGCAGTGAGTCAGGGGAGAGTTACGAGCAGTACTTC.

Worth noting for this clone: The same CDR3 is also encoded by other DNA sequences in this sample. This chain uses TRBV5-1 with TRBJ2-2; possibly TRBD1 for D (5 bases). Germline-derived CDR1 and CDR2 are SGHRS and YFSETQ. This CDR3 contains 15 residues. V dropped 2 bases and J dropped 4 bases, with 12 bases sitting between them. The CDR3 is CASSFGQGSTGELFF. CDR3 sequence (DNA): TGCGCCAGCAGCTTTGGGCAGGGAAGCACCGGGGAGCTGTTTTTT.

This chain links TRBV28 with TRBJ2-5, with TRBD1 identical over 10 bases. With 5 bases clipped from V and 5 bases from J, the junction kept 8 bases outside the gene matches. CDR1 is MDHEN, CDR2 SYDVKM, per germline. This CDR3 has 15 amino acids. The CDR3 reads CASSQPGQGSETQYF. DNA for the CDR3: TGTGCCAGCAGTCAACCGGGACAGGGGTCCGAGACCCAGTACTTC.

The chain has TRBV4-2 and TRBJ2-1, with TRBD1 as a possible D gene (5 bases). V was shortened by 5 bases and J by 8 bases, with 13 bases between the two germline ends. Germline CDR1 LGHNA, CDR2 YNFKEQ. This CDR3 is built from 13 residues. The CDR3 loop reads CASSLRTGDEQFF. CDR3 sequence (DNA): TGTGCCAGCAGCTTAAGAACAGGAGATGAGCAGTTCTTC.

This chain connects TRBV20-1 to TRBJ1-1; D ambiguous. CDR3 length equals 11 residues. V lost 1 base, J lost 11 bases, and 11 bases lay in between. CDR1 and CDR2 (germline): DFQATT, SNEGSKA (reference sequence). CDR3 in amino acids: CSARAPGAAFF. CDR3 sequence (DNA): TGCAGTGCTAGAGCCCCGGGAGCGGCTTTCTTT.

The rearrangement links TRBV29-1 to TRBJ2-5; 8 bases map to TRBD1. The CDR3 runs 12 residues. V was pared by 6 bases and J by 4 bases, with 4 bases of the junction left unmatched. Germline lookup yields CDR1 SQVTM and CDR2 ANQGSEA. The CDR3 loop reads CSVEDRAETQYF. The CDR3 DNA reads TGCAGCGTCGAGGACAGGGCAGAGACCCAGTACTTC.

CDR3 sequence: CASSTTGSWGYTF. The CDR3, as DNA: TGTGCCAGTAGTACCACAGGGAGCTGGGGCTACACCTTC. The chain joins TRBV19 to TRBJ1-2; possible D gene TRBD1, 6 bases. Germline CDR1 and CDR2: LNHDA and SQIVND (reference sequence). The CDR3 sequence is 13 residues long. V dropped 4 bases and J dropped 8 bases, with 14 bases sitting between them.

This rearrangement joins TRBV9 to TRBJ1-5; perhaps TRBD1 as D (6 bases). Trimming left V 4 bases short and J 0 bases short, with 11 bases between. The CDR3 extends over 15 amino acids. Germline V CDR1 and CDR2: SGDLS, YYNGEE. The CDR3: CASSPGQTSNQPQHF. CDR3 in DNA: TGTGCCAGCAGCCCAGGACAGACTAGCAATCAGCCCCAGCATTTT.

This clone was seen only once. The chain uses TRBV30 and TRBJ2-2; no definite D call. Trimming took off 8 bases at V and 1 base at J, with 14 bases between the two ends. Germline-derived CDR1 and CDR2 are GTSNPN and SVGIG (reference sequence). The CDR3 extends over 14 amino acids. In nucleotides, the CDR3 is TGTGCCATTCAAGGTGGCCAGAACACCGGGGAGCTGTTTTTT. Its protein is CAIQGGQNTGELFF.

V gene TRBV28 combines with J gene TRBJ2-5; perhaps D is TRBD1 or TRBD2 (5 bases each). Germline CDR1 MDHEN, CDR2 SYDVKM. The CDR3 extends over 16 amino acids. Trimming stripped 2 bases from V and 2 bases from J, with 15 bases between. This chain's CDR3 is CASSLQGRSFQETQYF. DNA for the CDR3: TGTGCCAGCAGTTTACAGGGACGGTCCTTTCAAGAGACCCAGTACTTC.

V gene TRBV6-6 combines with J gene TRBJ2-7; D gene uncertain. Trimming took 2 bases from V and 4 from J, leaving 9 bases between them. The V gene's germline CDR1 is MNHNY and CDR2 SVGAGI (reference sequence). The CDR3 spans 13 residues. The CDR3 DNA sequence: TGTGCCAGCAGTTACAGGTCTGGGTACGAGCAGTACTTC. It codes for CASSYRSGYEQYF.

The V call is TRBV6-1, the J call TRBJ1-4; the D is unclear. The germline CDR1 and CDR2 sequences are MNHNS and SASEGT. V was shortened by 6 bases and J by 1 base, with 12 bases between the two germline ends. CDR3 length: 15 amino acids. The CDR3 DNA reads TGTGCCAGCAGGGGAGGAGACTTAACTAATGAAAAACTGTTTTTT. Encoded protein: CASRGGDLTNEKLFF.

This CDR3 reads CASSVIPLNTEAFF. In DNA form, the CDR3 reads TGTGCCAGCAGCGTAATACCGTTGAACACTGAAGCTTTCTTT. The chain recombines TRBV9 with TRBJ1-1; no clear D. This CDR3 has 14 residues. Trimming left V 1 base short and J 0 bases short, with 7 bases between. Germline CDR1 reads SGDLS; CDR2 reads YYNGEE.

The rearrangement joins TRBV21-1 to TRBJ1-6. TRBV21-1 represents a pseudogene. This CDR3 has 11 amino acids. In DNA form, the CDR3 reads TGTGCCAGCAGCCATCGTAAAGCCCTCCACTTT. Translated, it gives CASSHRKALHF.

The chain has TRBV7-6 and TRBJ2-2; 7 positions match TRBD2. The ends lost 5 bases at V and 1 base at J; junction bases unmatched: 13. CDR1 is SGHVS, CDR2 FNYEAQ, per germline. The CDR3 length is 18 residues. The CDR3 bases are TGTGCCAGCAGCCCTAGAGGGAGCGGGGCCAAGAACACCGGGGAGCTGTTTTTT. Translating it yields CASSPRGSGAKNTGELFF.

The gene calls are TRBV5-1 and TRBJ2-3, with D possibly TRBD2 on 6 matching bases. The CDR3 spans 14 residues. Per germline, CDR1 SGHRS and CDR2 YFSETQ. V shed 4 bases and J shed 1 base, with 10 bases lying between them. CDR3 loop: CASSEGLGTDTQYF. The CDR3 DNA is TGCGCCAGCAGCGAGGGACTCGGCACAGATACGCAGTATTTT. The full variable domain, in which reference TRBV5-1 and TRBJ2-3 provide the parts outside the CDR3, is KAGVTQTPRYLIKTRGQQVTLSCSPISGHRSVSWYQQTPGQGLQFLFEYFSETQRNKGNFPGRFSGRQFSNSRSEMNVSTLELGDSALYLCASSEGLGTDTQYFGPGTRLTVL.

This clone was seen more than once but under ten times. The rearrangement uses TRBV20-1 and TRBJ1-2; TRBD1 agrees at 8 bases. CDR1 is DFQATT, CDR2 SNEGSKA, per germline (reference sequence). V shed 7 bases, J shed 8 bases, and the junction held 3 bases outside the gene matches. The CDR3 runs to 10 residues. CDR3 sequence (DNA): TGCAGTGGGACAGGGCAAGGCTACACCTTC. The encoded protein is CSGTGQGYTF.

To note about this clone: This sample includes further DNA sequences coding for the same CDR3. The genes are TRBV10-3 and TRBJ1-1; 7 bases map to TRBD1. Germline CDR1 is ENHRY and CDR2 is SYGVKD. The length of the CDR3 is 14 residues. J lost 1 base, V lost 6 bases, and 5 bases had no gene match. CDR3 amino acids: CAIRRTGENTEAFF. In nucleotides, the CDR3 is TGTGCCATCAGAAGAACAGGGGAGAACACTGAAGCTTTCTTT.

The chain links TRBV5-1 to TRBJ2-7; D unclear. The CDR3 runs 11 residues. Germline V gives CDR1 SGHRS, CDR2 YFSETQ. The ends were cut back, 7 bases at V and 5 bases at J, with 10 bases in the middle. The CDR3 nucleotides are TGCGCCAGCTCATTAGACCACGAGCAGTACTTC. Its translation is CASSLDHEQYF.

This chain connects TRBV13 to TRBJ2-1; D gene uncertain. The germline V gene has CDR1 PRHDT and CDR2 FYEKMQ (reference sequence). With 6 bases removed from V and 7 bases from J, the gap between germline ends came to 16 bases. CDR3 length: 14 amino acids. Here the CDR3 reads CASSTGTPWNEQFF. The CDR3 coding sequence is TGTGCCAGCAGTACCGGAACCCCCTGGAATGAGCAGTTCTTC.